One sample yielded the 13 T cell receptor beta chains listed below, sequenced in a study of Tregs in tolerant kidney transplant recipients. Data came from immunoSEQ multiplex PCR; TCRdb stores just in-frame clones and leaves some out. This sample has roughly 69,000 clones; roughly nine tenths occur once, and the top ten carry about 0.36%. Sample: CD4+ T cells from blood, taken before the transplant. The receptors originated from a human donor who received a combined kidney and bone marrow transplant.

The J gene is TRBJ1-2, the V gene TRBV28, with no clear D. Between the trimmed V and J ends, which lost 1 base and 8 bases, there was a span of 20 bases. This CDR3 is built from 16 residues. Germline CDR1 reads MDHEN; CDR2 reads SYDVKM. CDR3 DNA sequence: TGTGCCAGCAGTTTATTTAGTCGGTCCTCTTCGTACGGCTACACCTTC. Its protein is CASSLFSRSSSYGYTF.

The chain combines TRBV27 with TRBJ1-2; D is perhaps TRBD1 (5 bases). The germline CDR1 and CDR2 sequences are MNHEY and SMNVEV (reference sequence). CDR3 size: 16 residues. V lost 4 bases and J 13 bases, leaving 28 bases between the germline ends. CDR3 DNA: TGTGCCAGCAGTTCCCGCTTTGGGGCGTACGGGACTAGTCTCACCTTC. Its protein product is CASSSRFGAYGTSLTF.

This clone was seen once. The chain carries TRBV5-6 and TRBJ2-5; the match to TRBD2 covers 7 bases. CDR3 length: 13 amino acids. V dropped 0 bases and J dropped 4; count of bases not matched to a gene: 0. Per germline, CDR1 SGHDT and CDR2 YYEEEE. Here the CDR3 DNA reads TGTGCCAGCAGCTTGGGGGGGGGAGAGACCCAGTACTTC. Translation gives CASSLGGGETQYF.

V is TRBV19 and J is TRBJ2-5; D uncertain. Germline V CDR1 and CDR2: LNHDA, SQIVND (reference sequence). The CDR3 covers 14 residues. Trimming left V 1 base short and J 5 bases short, with 11 bases between. The CDR3 reads CASSIGASRETQYF. CDR3 sequence (DNA): TGTGCCAGTAGTATAGGAGCGAGTCGCGAGACCCAGTACTTC.

This clone was counted once. The rearrangement joins TRBV5-6 to TRBJ1-2; 8 bases are shared with TRBD1. The ends lost 5 bases at V and 2 bases at J; junction bases unmatched: 5. Germline V gives CDR1 SGHDT, CDR2 YYEEEE. This CDR3 region has 14 residues. CDR3 protein: CASRDDRGNYGYTF. DNA of the CDR3: TGTGCCAGCAGGGACGACAGGGGAAACTATGGCTACACCTTC.

This sequence joins TRBV30 and TRBJ2-3; perhaps TRBD1 as D (6 bases). The CDR3 loop spans 14 amino acids. CDR1 is GTSNPN, CDR2 SVGIG, per germline (reference sequence). V was cut by 4 bases and J by 3 bases, with 14 bases left in between. As DNA, the CDR3 is TGTGCCTGGACGAGGGGGATCGAAACAGATACGCAGTATTTT. Its translation: CAWTRGIETDTQYF.

This chain connects TRBV6-5 to TRBJ2-7, with 12 bases fitting TRBD2. Germline CDR1 and CDR2: MNHEY and SVGAGI. Trimming at V came to 0 bases and at J to 6 bases, leaving 6 bases not matched to a gene. The CDR3 has 16 amino acids. CDR3 in DNA: TGTGCCAGCAGTTACTCTGGACTAGCGGGATCTCTCGAGCAGTACTTC. Its protein product is CASSYSGLAGSLEQYF.

This chain connects TRBV29-1 to TRBJ1-4, with D unclear. V was clipped by 8 bases and J by 8 bases, with 18 bases between them. Germline V gene sequence: CDR1 SQVTM, CDR2 ANQGSEA. The CDR3 loop spans 13 amino acids. The CDR3 reads CSIPGLEDEKLFF. The DNA of the CDR3 is TGCAGCATCCCGGGTCTGGAGGACGAAAAACTGTTTTTT. Based on the CDR3 plus reference TRBV29-1 and TRBJ1-4, the full variable domain is SAVISQKPSRDICQRGTSLTIQCQVDSQVTMMFWYRQQPGQSLTLIATANQGSEATYESGFVIDKFPISRPNLTFSTLTVSNMSPEDSSIYLCSIPGLEDEKLFFGSGTQLSVL.

The chain employs TRBV28 and TRBJ1-2; the D gene is possibly TRBD1 (5 bases). The CDR3 totals 13 residues. V was clipped by 8 bases and J by 2 bases, with 12 bases between them. CDR1 and CDR2 from the germline V gene are MDHEN and SYDVKM. The CDR3 sequence: CASLDGGNYGYTF. The CDR3 DNA follows: TGTGCCAGCCTCGACGGGGGGAACTATGGCTACACCTTC.

The rearrangement links TRBV28 to TRBJ2-1; no clear D. Germline values: CDR1 MDHEN, CDR2 SYDVKM. V lost 6 bases and J 8 bases, leaving 8 bases between the germline ends. The CDR3 covers 11 residues. The CDR3 loop reads CASSIADEQFF. In DNA, the CDR3 is TGTGCCAGCAGCATCGCGGATGAGCAGTTCTTC.

The V call is TRBV5-4, the J call TRBJ1-1; D unresolved. Looked up from germline, CDR1 is SGHNT and CDR2 is YYREEE (reference sequence). The CDR3 consists of 11 residues. Deletions cut 5 bases from V and 2 bases from J, with 4 bases between. The CDR3 loop is CASRSNTEAFF. In DNA, the CDR3 is TGTGCCAGCAGATCAAACACTGAAGCTTTCTTT.

The CDR3 loop is CASSAQGNQPQHF. CDR3 nucleotides: TGTGCCAGTAGTGCCCAGGGAAATCAGCCCCAGCATTTT. V and J are TRBV19 and TRBJ1-5; tentatively, D is TRBD1 (5 bases). Germline CDR1 and CDR2: LNHDA and SQIVND (reference sequence). The CDR3 has 13 amino acids. V was shortened by 5 bases and J by 4 bases, with 9 bases between the two germline ends.

The rearrangement links TRBV9 to TRBJ2-3, with a weak D call TRBD2 (5 bases). CDR1 SGDLS and CDR2 YYNGEE come from the germline V gene. CDR3 length equals 15 residues. V lost 0 bases, J lost 1 base, and 9 bases lay in between. CDR3: CASSVAPAGTDTQYF. CDR3 in DNA: TGTGCCAGCAGCGTAGCCCCAGCGGGCACAGATACGCAGTATTTT.